This TCR beta chain came from a study of T-cell memory formation after mild COVID-19 (dated by TCRdb to the early 2020s). A note on the overall study: TCR sequence clusters from the two donors were largely donor specific. In a couple of donors, T-cell clones that expanded and contracted after mild COVID-19 were followed by sequencing TCRalpha and TCRbeta repertoires longitudinally. The cohort comprised two young, previously healthy adult volunteers, one female and one male. What the research found in general, with its limitations: Whether the second-wave clones peaking on day 37 were SARS-CoV-2 specific was not confirmed. The study covered only two mild cases, and larger cohorts including severe cases with pre-infection samples were considered necessary. Clones contracting from day 15 to 85 had balanced CD4/CD8 phenotypes, while a second wave expanding from day 15 to 37 was biased towards CD4+. Contracting CD4+ clones turned up mainly in the CM and EM memory subsets, whereas EMRA was where CD8+ clones were enriched. Some responding clones were detected in pre-infection memory, suggesting pre-existing cross-reactive memory T cells joined the SARS-CoV-2 response.

This clonotype showed up many times. Its recognized antigen is unknown. No quality values exist for individual bases; no much larger clone is one base distant. Ficoll-Paque density gradient centrifugation was the method used to isolate PBMCs. The sequencer was an Illumina NovaSeq 6000. cDNA libraries for TCRalpha and TCRbeta were prepared by 5'RACE using constant-segment primers, with sample barcodes and unique molecular identifiers added. RNA was extracted from every sample with Trizol reagent. The libraries were amplified in two PCR steps, and the second step added a second sample barcode and Illumina TruSeq adapters. The libraries were sequenced on an Illumina NovaSeq using 2 x 150 bp paired-end reads. The study's processing was this. Reads were demultiplexed and collapsed into UMI-guided consensus sequences with migec v1.2.7. Using mixcr v2.1.11, UMI consensuses were aligned to TRA and TRB V and J templates and then assembled into clonotypes. A clonotype was counted as expanded or contracted only when both edgeR and NoisET called the clonotype significant, with the noise models trained on biological replicates. For edgeR calls, the thresholds were a false discovery rate-adjusted p below 0.01 and a log2 fold-change of 1. As an exploratory analysis of dynamics, max-normalized trajectories of the 1000 most abundant clonotypes were examined by PCA with hierarchical clustering. Separately sequenced CD4+ and CD8+ repertoires were used to assign a CD4 or CD8 phenotype to each responding clone. Using fastp at Q25 and MiXCR, TCRdb reprocessed the public reads and kept productive beta chains. One record per CDR3 amino acid sequence lists the most common genes and DNA. TCRdb's processing, not the authors' own work, is the source of the V and J calls. Counted in this sample were fewer than 15,000 distinct CDR3 sequences; 12% of them appeared once. Of the sample, 40% to 60% is held by the ten largest clones.

The germline V gene (reference sequence) yields DFQATT for CDR1 and SNEGSKA for CDR2. V and J lose 3 bases and 4 bases, and a span of 21 bases separates them. The CDR3 goes from the cysteine to the phenylalanine over 16 residues. Just the 48-base CDR3 DNA is kept, in frame starting at base 1. The clonotype originates from an adult woman who had mild COVID-19 (a few samples of this study predate the infection). The sample titles of this study are shuffled in the database, so cell type and time point are left out; the donor was told from shared clones. What was sequenced was PBMCs or a T cell subset sorted from them (not recorded which). The chain couples TRBV20-1 to TRBJ1-2; TRBD1 might be the D gene, on 6 matching bases. The CDR3 loop reads CSASSHRGQGFYGYTF. The nucleotide sequence reads TGCAGTGCTAGCTCCCACCGGGGGCAGGGGTTCTATGGCTACACCTTC.